These 28 T cell receptor beta chains were sequenced from one sample in a study of OX40 agonist ivuxolimab in advanced cancers. Here immunoSEQ multiplex PCR was the method, and the copy in TCRdb shows in-frame clones only, minus some. The profile shows approximately 21,000 clones, roughly 82% of them singletons. The sample consisted of CD4+ or CD8+ T cells sorted from blood, taken in a trial of the OX40 agonist ivuxolimab. The source of these receptors is an adult with an advanced solid tumor such as melanoma, head and neck, liver or kidney cancer.

This chain connects TRBV4-1 to TRBJ1-3, with D maybe TRBD1 (6 bases). The V end was cut by 4 bases, the J end by 2 bases, with 12 bases between. This CDR3 region has 15 residues. CDR1 and CDR2 from the germline V gene are MGHRA and YSYEKL. CDR3 nucleotide sequence: TGCGCCAGCAGCCCAGCACAGGGAGCTGGAAACACCATATATTTT. Amino acids: CASSPAQGAGNTIYF.

V is TRBV5-1 and J is TRBJ1-1; 9 nucleotides match TRBD1. The CDR3 consists of 17 residues. Germline loops: CDR1 SGHRS, CDR2 YFSETQ. V was pared by 0 bases and J by 0 bases, with 6 bases of the junction left unmatched. The CDR3 reads CASSLGDRESLNTEAFF. CDR3 DNA: TGCGCCAGCAGCTTGGGGGACAGGGAATCATTGAACACTGAAGCTTTCTTT.

This clone was seen a few times. The chain uses TRBV29-1 and TRBJ2-2, with D tentatively TRBD2 (6 bases). Germline-derived CDR1 and CDR2 are SQVTM and ANQGSEA. The length of the CDR3 is 14 residues. V lost 6 bases and J 1 base, leaving 12 bases between the germline ends. The CDR3 protein is CSVTGLQNTGELFF. In DNA, the CDR3 is TGCAGCGTGACTGGACTACAGAACACCGGGGAGCTGTTTTTT.

The rearrangement links TRBV10-2 to TRBJ1-1, with D possibly TRBD1 on 5 matching bases. Trimming took off 8 bases at V and 5 bases at J, with 9 bases between the two ends. This CDR3 is 11 amino acids long. CDR1 is WSHSY and CDR2 is SAAADI in the germline V gene. The DNA for the CDR3 is TGCGCCAGCGGGGGGGGGACTGAAGCTTTCTTT. It yields the protein CASGGGTEAFF.

Only a few counts were recorded for this clone. The chain recombines TRBV28 with TRBJ2-7; 7 nucleotides line up with TRBD2. Germline lookup yields CDR1 MDHEN and CDR2 SYDVKM. V lost 3 bases, J lost 6 bases, and 14 bases stayed unmatched. The CDR3 is made up of 16 amino acids. CDR3 bases: TGTGCCAGCAGTTTTCCGAGGTCGGGGGGAGGGAGCGAGCAGTACTTC. This encodes CASSFPRSGGGSEQYF. Full variable domain (outside the CDR3, taken from reference TRBV28 and TRBJ2-7): DVKVTQSSRYLVKRTGEKVFLECVQDMDHENMFWYRQDPGLGLRLIYFSYDVKMKEKGDIPEGYSVSREKKERFSLILESASTNQTSMYLCASSFPRSGGGSEQYFGPGTRLTVT.

J is TRBJ2-1 and V is TRBV4-1, with D uncertain. Per germline, CDR1 MGHRA and CDR2 YSYEKL. The length of the CDR3 is 13 residues. The V gene lost 4 bases and the J gene lost 6 bases, with 10 bases spanning the gap. CDR3 residues: CASSLGPANEQFF. CDR3 nucleotide sequence: TGCGCCAGCAGCCTAGGGCCCGCCAATGAGCAGTTCTTC.

The rearrangement joins TRBV28 to TRBJ2-7; D is possibly TRBD1 (6 bases). Trimming cost V 5 bases and J 2 bases, with 16 bases left between them. CDR1 and CDR2 (germline): MDHEN, SYDVKM. This CDR3 has 15 residues. The CDR3 DNA follows: TGTGCCAGCAGTCCTGGCCCAAGGGGGACCTACGAGCAGTACTTC. Its translation: CASSPGPRGTYEQYF.

This clone appeared once. This rearrangement joins TRBV5-1 to TRBJ2-7; 7 bases fit TRBD2. The germline CDR1 and CDR2 sequences are SGHRS and YFSETQ. J was trimmed by 2 bases and V by 4 bases; bases with no gene match: 6. This CDR3 has 14 amino acids. The CDR3, as DNA: TGCGCCAGCAGCGTAGCGGGTAATACCTACGAGCAGTACTTC. It is translated as CASSVAGNTYEQYF.

This clone qualifies as medium-sized. This sequence joins TRBV28 and TRBJ1-5; D is unresolved. Germline-derived CDR1 and CDR2 are MDHEN and SYDVKM. The CDR3 sequence is 13 residues long. The V end lost 8 bases, the J end lost 7 bases, and 15 bases lay between the germline ends. The CDR3 sequence: CASGEGLGQPQHF. CDR3 nucleotides: TGTGCCAGCGGAGAAGGGCTGGGGCAGCCCCAGCATTTT.

V is TRBV6-1 and J is TRBJ2-7; 10 positions agree with TRBD2. Germline V gene data show CDR1 as MNHNS and CDR2 as SASEGT. J gave up 5 bases and V 1 base, and 8 bases lay outside the gene matches. CDR3 length: 16 residues. The CDR3 protein is CASSEEEAGGGDEQYF. CDR3 DNA: TGTGCCAGCAGTGAAGAGGAAGCGGGAGGGGGGGACGAGCAGTACTTC.

The genes are TRBV28 and TRBJ2-5, with 7 nucleotides matching TRBD1. After removal of 3 bases from V and 2 bases from J, the junction contained 6 bases not matched to a gene. CDR1 is MDHEN, CDR2 SYDVKM, per germline. This CDR3 region has 15 residues. The CDR3 DNA sequence: TGTGCCAGCAGTTTGACAGGGAGTTCTCAAGAGACCCAGTACTTC. Amino acid sequence: CASSLTGSSQETQYF.

The V call is TRBV15, the J call TRBJ2-3, with 8 bases aligning to TRBD1. V gave up 1 base and J gave up 3 bases; unmatched junction bases: 3. Germline V gene lookup returns CDR1 LNHNV and CDR2 YYDKDF (reference sequence). The length of the CDR3 is 15 residues. The CDR3 DNA reads as TGTGCCACCAGCAGAGGGAGGACAGGGACAGATACGCAGTATTTT. This encodes CATSRGRTGTDTQYF.

In this sample, this clone turned up once. The chain recombines TRBV27 with TRBJ1-1; no firm D call. The CDR3 covers 14 residues. The germline V gene encodes CDR1 MNHEY and CDR2 SMNVEV (reference sequence). V lost 0 bases and J 2 bases, leaving 7 bases between the germline ends. The CDR3 DNA follows: TGTGCCAGCAGTTTATCGGCCACTAACACTGAAGCTTTCTTT. Translation: CASSLSATNTEAFF.

This clone was observed a few times. The chain employs TRBV27 and TRBJ2-5, with TRBD2 identical over 11 bases. From germline, CDR1 is MNHEY and CDR2 SMNVEV (reference sequence). This CDR3 has 15 residues. The junction had 9 bases not matched to a gene; V was cut back by 5 bases and J by 7 bases. CDR3 nucleotides: TGTGCCAGCAGTGAAATAGCGGGAGGGTGGGGGACCCAGTACTTC. This codes for CASSEIAGGWGTQYF.

J is TRBJ2-7 and V is TRBV5-1, with 9 nucleotides matching TRBD1. Germline V gene data show CDR1 as SGHRS and CDR2 as YFSETQ. This CDR3 is built from 16 residues. V gave up 0 bases and J gave up 2 bases; unmatched junction bases: 6. The CDR3 DNA sequence: TGCGCCAGCAGCTTGGGGATTCGGACAGGGGCCTACGAGCAGTACTTC. Residues: CASSLGIRTGAYEQYF.

The gene calls are TRBV6-1 and TRBJ2-5, with 9 bases aligning to TRBD1. Germline CDR1 MNHNS, CDR2 SASEGT. With 1 base clipped from V and 4 bases from J, the junction kept 7 bases outside the gene matches. This CDR3 has 16 residues. CDR3 region: CASSEVTGGGGETQYF. The DNA for the CDR3 is TGTGCCAGCAGTGAAGTTACAGGGGGCGGGGGAGAGACCCAGTACTTC.

The chain has TRBV28 and TRBJ2-7; D call uncertain. V lost 3 bases and J 3 bases, leaving 3 bases between the germline ends. Germline lookup yields CDR1 MDHEN and CDR2 SYDVKM. The CDR3 has 11 amino acids. The CDR3 DNA reads TGTGCCAGCAGTTTTGGCTACGAGCAGTACTTC. Amino acid sequence: CASSFGYEQYF.

This chain uses TRBV5-1 with TRBJ2-7; 8 bases map to TRBD2. This CDR3 region has 13 residues. Germline CDR1 and CDR2: SGHRS and YFSETQ. V was pared by 5 bases and J by 4 bases, with 5 bases of the junction left unmatched. Written as DNA, the CDR3 is TGCGCCAGCAGATGGGCGGGGGGATACGAGCAGTACTTC. It is translated as CASRWAGGYEQYF.

The chain couples TRBV7-2 to TRBJ2-7; D unresolved. Germline V CDR1 and CDR2: SGHTA, FQGNSA. Trimming removed 6 bases at V and 1 base at J, with 7 bases between. This CDR3 spans 12 amino acids. CDR3 in DNA: TGTGCCAGCAGGGGATGGTCCTACGAGCAGTACTTC. Its translation: CASRGWSYEQYF.

The genes are TRBV4-1 and TRBJ2-7, with TRBD1 as a possible D gene (6 bases). V lost 4 bases to trimming and J lost 6 bases, with 16 bases between them. The germline V gene encodes CDR1 MGHRA and CDR2 YSYEKL. CDR3 length equals 14 residues. CDR3 loop: CASSPRPGHLEQYF. CDR3 sequence (DNA): TGCGCCAGCAGCCCCAGACCGGGACACCTCGAGCAGTACTTC.

The chain couples TRBV27 to TRBJ2-7; TRBD2 matches 8 bases. Germline V CDR1 and CDR2: MNHEY, SMNVEV (reference sequence). The CDR3 runs 14 residues. Trimming at V came to 8 bases and at J to 5 bases, leaving 11 bases not matched to a gene. The CDR3 here is CASGREGRRDEQYF. Here the CDR3 DNA reads TGTGCCAGCGGCCGGGAGGGAAGGCGGGACGAGCAGTACTTC.

This clone came up a few times. The chain is built from TRBV30 and TRBJ2-7; TRBD1 might be the D (6 bases). Looked up from germline, CDR1 is GTSNPN and CDR2 is SVGIG (reference sequence). Trimming took 3 bases from V and 7 from J, leaving 16 bases between them. The CDR3 runs to 13 residues. CDR3 sequence (DNA): TGTGCCTGGAGCGGTCGAACAGGGACGGAGCAGTACTTC. This translates into CAWSGRTGTEQYF.

A few counts support this clone. The rearrangement uses TRBV30 and TRBJ1-1, with 9 nucleotides matching TRBD1. The CDR3 contains 13 residues. The ends lost 5 bases at V and 4 bases at J; junction bases unmatched: 5. CDR1 is GTSNPN and CDR2 is SVGIG in the germline V gene (reference sequence). The CDR3 sequence is CAWDRDRATEAFF. As DNA, the CDR3 is TGTGCCTGGGACCGGGACAGGGCCACTGAAGCTTTCTTT.

The CDR3 DNA follows: TGTGCCAGCAGTCGGGGAGCTGGGAGTACAGATACGCAGTATTTT. Protein product: CASSRGAGSTDTQYF. This chain connects TRBV28 to TRBJ2-3; maybe TRBD2 (5 bases). This CDR3 comprises 15 residues. Germline CDR1 is MDHEN and CDR2 is SYDVKM. With 5 bases removed from V and 3 bases from J, the gap between germline ends came to 15 bases.

The chain combines TRBV7-3 with TRBJ2-6; D may be TRBD2 (6 bases). Germline CDR1 SGHTA, CDR2 FQGTGA. CDR3 length equals 19 residues. V lost 1 base and J 1 base, leaving 17 bases between the germline ends. The CDR3 nucleotides read TGTGCCAGCAGCTTAAGCTTGGCGGGGTTGGAATCTGGGGCCAACGTCCTGACTTTC. Translated: CASSLSLAGLESGANVLTF.

The chain combines TRBV30 with TRBJ2-2; D possibly corresponds to TRBD2 (5 bases). CDR3 length: 15 amino acids. In germline, CDR1 is GTSNPN, CDR2 SVGIG (reference sequence). V gave up 2 bases and J gave up 5 bases, with 15 bases separating them. In DNA form, the CDR3 reads TGTGCCTGGAGTTTAGTCACCACGGGGACCGGGGAGCTGTTTTTT. Protein: CAWSLVTTGTGELFF.

The chain combines TRBV4-1 with TRBJ2-7; 12 nucleotides match TRBD1. Per the germline V gene, CDR1 is MGHRA and CDR2 is YSYEKL. Unmatched junction bases numbered 7, after V lost 0 bases and J lost 7 bases. The CDR3 contains 16 residues. CDR3 sequence reads: CASSQDKGQGASEQYF. The CDR3 nucleotides read TGCGCCAGCAGCCAAGATAAGGGACAGGGGGCTTCGGAGCAGTACTTC.

The count of this clone is one. The chain has TRBV19 and TRBJ2-2; D is unresolved. Germline lookup yields CDR1 LNHDA and CDR2 SQIVND (reference sequence). Trimming took 4 bases from V and 6 from J, leaving 6 bases between them. CDR3 length equals 12 residues. CDR3 protein: CASSTGSGELFF. The DNA of the CDR3 is TGTGCCAGTAGTACTGGGTCCGGGGAGCTGTTTTTT.